The sequence of this TCR beta chain was determined in a study of T cells in Graves' hyperthyroidism and ophthalmopathy. Study-wide results and caveats: Most thyroid clonotypes expanded above 0.001 appeared in blood too. Separating ophthalmopathy from stable hyperthyroidism was achieved by a 13 V-J model.

Amplification yielded TCR beta CDR3 regions, with RNA transcripts as the source. TCR CDR3 regions were first amplified by RT-PCR with HTBI primers. Each CDR3 protein is one row after TCRdb ran MiXCR on the multiplex PCR reads. The data hold fewer than 550,000 distinct CDR3 sequences, with 15% to 18% observed a single time. This clonotype occurred a few times. Its antigen is unidentified. The V gene lost 3 bases and the J gene lost 12 bases, with 18 bases spanning the gap. The V gene's germline CDR1 is KGHSH and CDR2 LQKENI. This CDR3 has 14 amino acids. Uncontrolled infection, other autoimmune disease, pregnancy or lactation led to exclusion. The PBMCs studied were ones that came from roughly 11 ml fresh peripheral blood.

The rearrangement uses TRBV18 and TRBJ1-3, with a weak D call TRBD1 (5 bases). Input material: blood. This sequence was found in a woman younger than 30 with Graves' hyperthyroidism. The CDR3 nucleotides are TGTGCCAGCTCACCCGCCGGGGCCATTAACGTCATATATTTT. Amino acid sequence: CASSPAGAINVIYF.